This passage covers 18 T cell receptor beta chains from one sample sequenced in a study of human T cells and chemical hapten exposure. TCRdb reanalysed the RACE reads using MiXCR and keeps one entry per CDR3 protein. The sample has tens of thousands of distinct CDR3 sequences, approximately 8.8% seen once; the top ten hold about 14%. The time point is: pre-sensitization, week 0. This sample's treatment: therapeutic diphenylcyclopropenone sensitization with weekly scalp DPC. Material: whole blood, obtained in connection with sensitization to the hapten diphenylcyclopropenone (DPC). The receptors were gathered from a woman in her thirties or forties with alopecia areata. Some clones in this sample may be carry-over from other donors' samples.

This clonotype has a count of ten or more. The J gene is TRBJ1-1, the V gene TRBV6-2 or TRBV6-3; no firm D call. The germline gives CDR1 MNHEY, CDR2 SVGEGT. This CDR3 contains 14 residues. The V end lost 2 bases, the J end lost 1 base, and 8 bases lay between the germline ends. The CDR3 DNA is TGTGCCAGCAGTTACCCCCACAGGAACACTGAAGCTTTCTTT. This sequence encodes CASSYPHRNTEAFF.

This clonotype was seen many times. The J gene is TRBJ2-1, the V gene TRBV30; TRBD1 agrees at 9 bases. The length of the CDR3 is 13 residues. Per germline, CDR1 GTSNPN and CDR2 SVGIG (reference sequence). V dropped 1 base and J dropped 8; count of bases not matched to a gene: 3. This CDR3 is CAWSGGQGHEQFF. The CDR3 nucleotides are TGTGCCTGGAGTGGAGGACAGGGGCATGAGCAGTTCTTC.

V is TRBV2 and J is TRBJ1-1, with TRBD1 matching 9 bases. CDR3 length: 14 amino acids. V was clipped by 6 bases and J by 6 bases; unmatched bases: 8. Germline assignment: CDR1 SNHLY and CDR2 FYNNEI. The CDR3 loop is CASRRDRVFPEAFF. CDR3 DNA: TGTGCCAGCAGGAGGGACAGGGTCTTCCCTGAAGCTTTCTTT.

At least ten counts were recorded for this clonotype. The rearrangement links TRBV28 to TRBJ1-1; unclear D gene. Looked up from germline, CDR1 is MDHEN and CDR2 is SYDVKM. There are 14 residues in the CDR3. Trimming took 2 bases from V and 2 from J, leaving 9 bases between them. The CDR3 here is CASSLERPNTEAFF. In nucleotides, the CDR3 is TGTGCCAGCAGTTTAGAACGACCTAACACTGAAGCTTTCTTT.

This clonotype came up many times. The chain is built from TRBV7-2 and TRBJ2-7; 7 bases map to TRBD2. This CDR3 has 16 residues. After removal of 1 base from V and 1 base from J, the junction contained 7 bases not matched to a gene. Germline values: CDR1 SGHTA, CDR2 FQGNSA. The CDR3 DNA follows: TGTGCCAGCAGCTTAGGCCCGGGGAGGGGTTCCTACGAGCAGTACTTC. Its protein product is CASSLGPGRGSYEQYF.

To note about this clonotype: An end of the junction differs from the germline gene, which may be a read error. The chain has TRBV5-1 and TRBJ2-6; TRBD1 is a possible D gene (5 bases). Per germline, CDR1 SGHRS and CDR2 YFSETQ. This CDR3 comprises 15 residues. The CDR3 DNA sequence: TGCGCCAGCAGCTTGTTGGAGTCTGGGGCCAACATCCTGACTTTC. It specifies CASSLLESGANILTF.

This clonotype was detected many times. The rearrangement joins TRBV29-1 to TRBJ1-1, with D unclear. Germline lookup yields CDR1 SQVTM and CDR2 ANQGSEA. Trimming left V 4 bases short and J 2 bases short, with 8 bases between. The CDR3 length is 12 residues. CDR3 coding DNA: TGCAGCGTTGTACCGAGCAACACTGAAGCTTTCTTT. Translating gives CSVVPSNTEAFF. The whole variable domain, filled in from reference TRBV29-1 and TRBJ1-1, reads SAVISQKPSRDICQRGTSLTIQCQVDSQVTMMFWYRQQPGQSLTLIATANQGSEATYESGFVIDKFPISRPNLTFSTLTVSNMSPEDSSIYLCSVVPSNTEAFFGQGTRLTVV.

This clonotype was seen at least ten times. This chain connects TRBV6-6 to TRBJ2-2; no clear D gene. Germline CDR1 and CDR2: MNHNY and SVGAGI (reference sequence). V lost 2 bases and J 2 bases, leaving 9 bases between the germline ends. The CDR3 length is 15 residues. Here the CDR3 reads CASSYPGPNTGELFF. In nucleotides, the CDR3 is TGTGCCAGCAGTTACCCAGGACCTAACACCGGGGAGCTGTTTTTT.

Many counts were recorded for this clonotype. The chain carries TRBV6-5 and TRBJ2-2; 7 bases map to TRBD1. The CDR3 sequence is 13 residues long. The J segment lost 6 bases and the V segment lost 8 bases, leaving 6 bases of the junction unmatched. The germline CDR1 and CDR2 sequences are MNHEY and SVGAGI. The CDR3 DNA sequence: TGTGCCAGCGGGCGCCAGGGGGCCGGGGAGCTGTTTTTT. Amino acids: CASGRQGAGELFF.

This clonotype was picked up a small number of times. This sequence joins TRBV13 and TRBJ2-1, with 8 bases that match TRBD1. This CDR3 region has 15 residues. The junction had 6 bases not matched to a gene; V was cut back by 2 bases and J by 6 bases. CDR1 and CDR2 from the germline V gene are PRHDT and FYEKMQ (reference sequence). The CDR3 DNA sequence: TGTGCCAGCAGCTTACCGCAGGGGGCGGGCAATGAGCAGTTCTTC. Protein product: CASSLPQGAGNEQFF.

In its sample, this clonotype was seen many times. The chain recombines TRBV13 with TRBJ2-1, with TRBD2 matching over 10 bases. The CDR3 covers 15 residues. V lost 3 bases, J lost 3 bases, and 2 bases stayed unmatched. CDR1 is PRHDT, CDR2 FYEKMQ, per germline (reference sequence). CDR3 nucleotides: TGTGCCAGCAGCTTCACTAGCGGGGACTACAATGAGCAGTTCTTC. It specifies CASSFTSGDYNEQFF. Full variable domain (rest looked up from reference TRBV13 and TRBJ2-1): AAGVIQSPRHLIKEKRETATLKCYPIPRHDTVYWYQQGPGQDPQFLISFYEKMQSDKGSIPDRFSAQQFSDYHSELNMSSLELGDSALYFCASSFTSGDYNEQFFGPGTRLTVL.

V is TRBV30 and J is TRBJ1-5; 10 bases match TRBD1. The germline gives CDR1 GTSNPN, CDR2 SVGIG (reference sequence). Unmatched junction bases numbered 6, after V lost 8 bases and J lost 5 bases. The CDR3 contains 13 residues. For the CDR3, the DNA is TGTGCCGCCCGGGACAGGGGTTATCAGCCCCAGCATTTT. Its translation is CAARDRGYQPQHF. The full variable domain, rest sourced from reference TRBV30 and TRBJ1-5, is SQTIHQWPATLVQPVGSPLSLECTVEGTSNPNLYWYRQAAGRGLQLLFYSVGIGQISSEVPQNLSASRPQDRQFILSSKKLLLSDSGFYLCAARDRGYQPQHFGDGTRLSIL.

This clonotype was seen ten or more times. The chain is built from TRBV11-2 and TRBJ2-3; D is unresolved. Germline V lookup: CDR1 SGHAT, CDR2 FQNNGV. The germline V and J ends were trimmed by 5 bases and 0 bases, with 9 bases remaining between them. This CDR3 comprises 14 residues. CDR3 amino acids: CASSNHISTDTQYF. CDR3 sequence (DNA): TGTGCCAGCAGCAACCACATTAGCACAGATACGCAGTATTTT.

This clonotype has more than one count but fewer than ten. V gene TRBV5-4 combines with J gene TRBJ1-1; TRBD1 matches 7 bases. The CDR3 is 15 residues long. Per the germline V gene, CDR1 is SGHNT and CDR2 is YYREEE (reference sequence). Trimming at V came to 4 bases and at J to 5 bases, leaving 11 bases not matched to a gene. CDR3 residues: CASSESGTVSTEAFF. Here the CDR3 DNA reads TGTGCCAGCAGCGAATCCGGGACAGTGTCAACTGAAGCTTTCTTT.

The J gene is TRBJ2-3, the V gene TRBV28; 11 nucleotides agree with TRBD2. CDR1 is MDHEN and CDR2 is SYDVKM in the germline V gene. V trimming: 6 bases; J trimming: 5 bases; junction bases outside the gene matches: 10. The CDR3 covers 16 residues. Here the CDR3 DNA reads TGTGCCAGCAGCTCTCTACTAGCGGGGGCGGTAGATACGCAGTATTTT. Its protein is CASSSLLAGAVDTQYF.

Concerning this clonotype itself: This could be a read error, since a much larger clone is one nucleotide away. The J gene is TRBJ2-1, the V gene TRBV5-4; D is uncertain. CDR3 length: 13 amino acids. The V gene's germline CDR1 is SGHNT and CDR2 YYREEE (reference sequence). The V end lost 4 bases, the J end lost 10 bases, and 15 bases lay between the germline ends. The CDR3 region has the DNA TGTGCCAGCAGCATGGCCTCTAGTAACGAGCAGTTCTTC. This sequence encodes CASSMASSNEQFF.

This clonotype was seen repeatedly, ten times or more. This chain uses TRBV20-1 with TRBJ2-1; TRBD2 matches 10 bases. CDR3 length: 14 residues. With V trimmed by 8 bases and J by 5 bases, 9 bases remained unmatched. The germline CDR1 and CDR2 sequences are DFQATT and SNEGSKA (reference sequence). In nucleotides, the CDR3 is TGCAGTTCCCCAGCGGGGGGGCCTAACAATGAGCAGTTCTTC. This sequence encodes CSSPAGGPNNEQFF.

Many counts were recorded for this clonotype. The rearrangement joins TRBV7-3 to TRBJ2-7, with 9 bases fitting TRBD2. Germline CDR1 reads SGHTA; CDR2 reads FQGTGA. This CDR3 contains 13 residues. V lost 4 bases to trimming and J lost 10 bases; unmatched junction nucleotides: 8. The DNA of the CDR3 is TGTGCCAGCAGCTCCCTAGCGGGGCAGGAACAGTACTTC. Protein sequence: CASSSLAGQEQYF.